This paragraph covers one TCR beta chain sequence. Antigen specificity is unknown. The sample originates from a study of cytotoxic CD8 clonotypes in ibrutinib-treated CLL. Turning to the study itself: Of the patients, about a dozen were relapsed/refractory, about 15 treatment-naive and about 17 IGHV unmutated. Samples averaged about 260,000 productive templates and 90,000 to 100,000 productive rearrangements. Overall study results and limits: Starting clonality was above that of age-matched healthy donors and tracked circulating CD8+ T-cell counts. Contraction or stability on treatment characterized the public clonotypes, which were uncommon.

The method was immunoSEQ multiplex PCR; TCRdb's version includes in-frame clones alone and lacks a portion of them. The sample records approximately 17,000 clones, 68% being singletons. Per germline, CDR1 SQVTM and CDR2 ANQGSEA. The CDR3 is made up of 13 amino acids. V shed 2 bases and J shed 1 base, with 5 bases lying between them. Sequences were derived from PBMCs, sampled before ibrutinib treatment. The receptor was derived from a human donor with chronic lymphocytic leukemia. The genes are TRBV29-1 and TRBJ2-2; D uncertain. This CDR3 is CSVEWQNTGELFF. Here the CDR3 DNA reads TGCAGCGTTGAATGGCAGAACACCGGGGAGCTGTTTTTT.